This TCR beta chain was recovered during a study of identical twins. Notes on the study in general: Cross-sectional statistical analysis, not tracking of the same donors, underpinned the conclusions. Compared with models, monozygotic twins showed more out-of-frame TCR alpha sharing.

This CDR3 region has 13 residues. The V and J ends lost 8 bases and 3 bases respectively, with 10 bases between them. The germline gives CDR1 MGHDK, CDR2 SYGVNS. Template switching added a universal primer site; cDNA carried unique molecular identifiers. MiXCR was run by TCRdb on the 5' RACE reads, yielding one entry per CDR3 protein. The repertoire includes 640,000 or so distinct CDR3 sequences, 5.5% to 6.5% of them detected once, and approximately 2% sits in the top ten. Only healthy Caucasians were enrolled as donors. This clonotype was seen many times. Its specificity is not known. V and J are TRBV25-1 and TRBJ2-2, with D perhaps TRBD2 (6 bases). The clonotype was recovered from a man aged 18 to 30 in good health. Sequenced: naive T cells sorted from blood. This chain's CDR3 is CASGRTDTGELFF. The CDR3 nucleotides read TGTGCCAGCGGGAGGACTGACACCGGGGAGCTGTTTTTT.